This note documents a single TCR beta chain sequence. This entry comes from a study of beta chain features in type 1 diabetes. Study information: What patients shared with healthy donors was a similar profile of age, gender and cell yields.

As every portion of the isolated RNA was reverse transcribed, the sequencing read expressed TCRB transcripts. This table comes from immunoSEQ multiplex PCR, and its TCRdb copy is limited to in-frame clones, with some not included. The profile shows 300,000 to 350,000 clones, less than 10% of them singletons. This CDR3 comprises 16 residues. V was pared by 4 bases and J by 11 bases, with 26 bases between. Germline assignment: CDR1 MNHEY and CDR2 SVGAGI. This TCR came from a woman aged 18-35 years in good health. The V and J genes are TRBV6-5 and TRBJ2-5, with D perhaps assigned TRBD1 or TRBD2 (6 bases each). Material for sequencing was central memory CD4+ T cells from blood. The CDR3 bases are TGTGCCAGCAGTTCCCCCTCGGTGGGGGGCCAAGCGGCGCAGTACTTC. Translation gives CASSSPSVGGQAAQYF.